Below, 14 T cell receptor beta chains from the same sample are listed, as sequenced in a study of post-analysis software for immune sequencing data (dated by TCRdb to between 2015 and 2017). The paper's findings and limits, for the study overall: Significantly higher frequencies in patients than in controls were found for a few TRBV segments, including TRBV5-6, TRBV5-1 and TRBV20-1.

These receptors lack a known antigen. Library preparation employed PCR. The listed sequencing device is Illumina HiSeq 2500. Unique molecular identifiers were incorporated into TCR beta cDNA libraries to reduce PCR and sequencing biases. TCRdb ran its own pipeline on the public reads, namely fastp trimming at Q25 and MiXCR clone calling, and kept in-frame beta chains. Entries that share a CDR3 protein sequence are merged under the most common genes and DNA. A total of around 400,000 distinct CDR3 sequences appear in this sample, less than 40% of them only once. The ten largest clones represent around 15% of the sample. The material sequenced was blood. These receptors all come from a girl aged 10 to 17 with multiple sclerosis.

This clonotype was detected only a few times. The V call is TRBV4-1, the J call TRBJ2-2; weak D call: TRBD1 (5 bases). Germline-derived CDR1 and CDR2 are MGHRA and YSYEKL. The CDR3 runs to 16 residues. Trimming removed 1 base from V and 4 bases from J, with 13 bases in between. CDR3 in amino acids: CASSQGQSTFTGELFF. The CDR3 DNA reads TGCGCCAGCAGCCAAGGACAGTCTACCTTCACCGGGGAGCTGTTTTTT.

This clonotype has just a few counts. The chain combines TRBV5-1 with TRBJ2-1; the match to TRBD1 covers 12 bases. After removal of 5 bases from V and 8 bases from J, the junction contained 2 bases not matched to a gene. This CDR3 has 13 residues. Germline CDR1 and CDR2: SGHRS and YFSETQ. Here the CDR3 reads CASSWDRGHEQFF. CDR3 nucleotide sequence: TGCGCCAGCAGTTGGGACAGGGGGCATGAGCAGTTCTTC.

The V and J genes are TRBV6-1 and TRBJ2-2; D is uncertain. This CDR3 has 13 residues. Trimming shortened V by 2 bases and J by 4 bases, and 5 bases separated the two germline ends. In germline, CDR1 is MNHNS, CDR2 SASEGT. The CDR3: CASSEQITGELFF. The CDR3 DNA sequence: TGTGCCAGCAGTGAACAGATCACCGGGGAGCTGTTTTTT.

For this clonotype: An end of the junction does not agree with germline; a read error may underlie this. CDR3: CACSPGGTNYEQYF. DNA for the CDR3: TGTGCCTGCAGCCCCGGAGGGACGAACTACGAGCAGTACTTC. The chain links TRBV6-2 or TRBV6-3 to TRBJ2-5; possible D gene TRBD2, 6 bases. Matching the DNA end better, TRBJ2-7 makes the J call doubtful. CDR1 MNHEY and CDR2 SVGEGT come from the germline V gene. This CDR3 spans 14 amino acids.

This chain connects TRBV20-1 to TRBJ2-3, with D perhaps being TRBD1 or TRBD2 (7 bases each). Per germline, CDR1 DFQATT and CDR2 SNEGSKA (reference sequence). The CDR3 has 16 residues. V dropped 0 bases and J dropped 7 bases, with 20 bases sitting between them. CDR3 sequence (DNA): TGCAGTGCTAGAGACGTGGGGGAGGGGGCCGAAAATACGCAGTATTTT. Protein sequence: CSARDVGEGAENTQYF.

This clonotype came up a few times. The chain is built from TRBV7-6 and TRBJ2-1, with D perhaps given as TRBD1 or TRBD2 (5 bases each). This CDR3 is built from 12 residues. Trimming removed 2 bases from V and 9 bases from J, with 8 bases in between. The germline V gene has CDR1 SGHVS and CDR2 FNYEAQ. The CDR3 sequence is CASSLIGTEQFF. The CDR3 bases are TGTGCCAGCAGCTTAATAGGGACTGAGCAGTTCTTC.

CDR3 nucleotide sequence: TGCGCCAGCAGCCTCGGACAGGTTGGACAGCCCCAGCATTTT. Its translation is CASSLGQVGQPQHF. The V call is TRBV5-1, the J call TRBJ1-5; 7 bases map to TRBD1. The CDR3 loop spans 14 amino acids. The ends lost 4 bases at V and 7 bases at J; junction bases unmatched: 8. Germline V gives CDR1 SGHRS, CDR2 YFSETQ.

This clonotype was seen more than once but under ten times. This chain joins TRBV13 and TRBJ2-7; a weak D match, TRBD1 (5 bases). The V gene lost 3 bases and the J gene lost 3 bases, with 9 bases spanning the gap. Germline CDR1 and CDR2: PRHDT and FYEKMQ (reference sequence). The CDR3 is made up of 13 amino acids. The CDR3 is CASSFAGFYEQYF. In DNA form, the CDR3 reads TGTGCCAGCAGCTTTGCAGGGTTCTACGAGCAGTACTTC.

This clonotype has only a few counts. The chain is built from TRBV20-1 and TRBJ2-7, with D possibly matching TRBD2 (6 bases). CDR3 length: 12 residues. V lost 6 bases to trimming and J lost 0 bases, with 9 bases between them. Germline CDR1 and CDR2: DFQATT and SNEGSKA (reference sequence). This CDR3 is CSARESSYEQYF. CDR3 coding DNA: TGCAGTGCCCGGGAGAGCTCCTACGAGCAGTACTTC.

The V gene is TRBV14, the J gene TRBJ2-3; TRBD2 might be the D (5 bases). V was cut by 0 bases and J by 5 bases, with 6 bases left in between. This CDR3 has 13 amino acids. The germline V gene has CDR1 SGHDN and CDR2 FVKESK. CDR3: CASSQELGDTQYF. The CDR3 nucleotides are TGTGCCAGCAGCCAAGAACTAGGAGATACGCAGTATTTT.

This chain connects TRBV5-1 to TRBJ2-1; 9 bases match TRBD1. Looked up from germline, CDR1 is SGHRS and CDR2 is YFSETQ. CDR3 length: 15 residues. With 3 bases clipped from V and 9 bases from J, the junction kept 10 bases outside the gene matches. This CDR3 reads CASSYGTGPGGEQFF. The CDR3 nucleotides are TGCGCCAGCAGCTACGGGACAGGGCCCGGAGGTGAGCAGTTCTTC.

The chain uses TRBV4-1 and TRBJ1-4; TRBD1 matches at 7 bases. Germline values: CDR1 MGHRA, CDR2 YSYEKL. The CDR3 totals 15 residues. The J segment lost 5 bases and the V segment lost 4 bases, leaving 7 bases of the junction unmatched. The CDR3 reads CASSPVGQKNEKLFF. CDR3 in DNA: TGCGCCAGCAGCCCGGTGGGACAGAAGAATGAAAAACTGTTTTTT.

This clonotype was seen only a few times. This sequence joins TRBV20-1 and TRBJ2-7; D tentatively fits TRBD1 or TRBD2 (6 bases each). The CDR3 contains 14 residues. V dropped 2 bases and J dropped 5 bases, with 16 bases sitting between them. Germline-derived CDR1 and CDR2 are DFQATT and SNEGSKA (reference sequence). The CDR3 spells CSARLPWGAHEQYF. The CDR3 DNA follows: TGCAGTGCTAGACTACCCTGGGGGGCCCACGAGCAGTACTTC.

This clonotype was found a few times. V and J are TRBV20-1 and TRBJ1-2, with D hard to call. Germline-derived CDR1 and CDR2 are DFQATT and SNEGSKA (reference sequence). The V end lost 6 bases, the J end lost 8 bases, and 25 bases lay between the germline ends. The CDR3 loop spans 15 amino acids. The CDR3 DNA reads TGCAGTGCCCAACCAACGGGAACGGCGTGGCCCGGCTACACCTTC. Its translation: CSAQPTGTAWPGYTF.